These 17 T cell receptor beta chains were sequenced from one sample in a study of shared T cell receptors in the human thymus. TCRdb's copy holds only in-frame clones and misses some; the assay was immunoSEQ multiplex PCR. Found here are 700,000 or so clones, approximately 85% of them singletons; the top ten hold roughly 0.01%. Another study also made use of these data, one on human thymus T cells.

The material sequenced was thymocytes. These receptors all come from a girl in the first two years of life with a congenital heart defect.

The chain recombines TRBV6-5 with TRBJ2-3, with a weak D call TRBD1 (5 bases). The ends were cut back, 2 bases at V and 4 bases at J, with 10 bases in the middle. CDR1 is MNHEY, CDR2 SVGAGI, per germline. The CDR3 runs to 14 residues. The CDR3 region is CASSYQGNADTQYF. The DNA of the CDR3 is TGTGCCAGCAGTTACCAGGGCAACGCAGATACGCAGTATTTT.

The chain joins TRBV4-3 to TRBJ2-5, with 15 bases matching TRBD2. V shed 4 bases and J 4 bases; nucleotides not matched to a gene: 13. CDR1 and CDR2 (germline): LGHNA, YSLEER. CDR3 length equals 19 residues. CDR3 bases: TGCGCCAGCAGCCCTAAGATTCGGACTAGCGGGGGGGAGGGAGAGACCCAGTACTTC. Protein product: CASSPKIRTSGGEGETQYF.

V is TRBV4-1 and J is TRBJ1-2, with 8 nucleotides matching TRBD1. V gave up 1 base and J gave up 6 bases; unmatched junction bases: 4. This CDR3 has 14 residues. Per the germline V gene, CDR1 is MGHRA and CDR2 is YSYEKL. The CDR3 nucleotides are TGCGCCAGCAGCCAAGGGACAGGGACAAATGGCTACACCTTC. Translated: CASSQGTGTNGYTF.

The chain is built from TRBV5-6 and TRBJ2-7, with D possibly TRBD1 on 6 matching bases. The CDR3 is made up of 15 amino acids. CDR1 and CDR2 from the germline V gene are SGHDT and YYEEEE. Deletions cut 0 bases from V and 7 bases from J, with 17 bases between. CDR3 residues: CASSLEFPGRGEQYF. The CDR3 DNA is TGTGCCAGCAGCTTGGAATTTCCTGGCAGGGGTGAGCAGTACTTC.

V gene TRBV5-5 combines with J gene TRBJ1-2; TRBD1 is a possible D gene (5 bases). There are 15 residues in the CDR3. Germline V gene data show CDR1 as SGHKS and CDR2 as YYEKEE (reference sequence). The DNA for the CDR3 is TGTGCGACTTCAAGGGGTTCAGGAAGTGGCTATGGCTACACCTTC. Translation: CATSRGSGSGYGYTF.

The rearrangement joins TRBV5-6 to TRBJ1-6; TRBD1 agrees at 8 bases. The CDR3 length is 19 residues. Germline CDR1 is SGHDT and CDR2 is YYEEEE. J was trimmed by 2 bases and V by 0 bases; bases with no gene match: 10. The CDR3 reads CASSLALDRAGTYNSPLHF. The DNA for the CDR3 is TGTGCCAGCAGCTTGGCCTTGGACAGGGCGGGGACCTATAATTCACCCCTCCACTTT.

This clone was picked up one time. The chain has TRBV27 and TRBJ2-3; D gene unclear. This CDR3 has 19 residues. Trimming cost V 2 bases and J 2 bases, with 23 bases left between them. CDR1 MNHEY and CDR2 SMNVEV come from the germline V gene (reference sequence). The CDR3 spells CASSLDLRRPPSLTDTQYF. The CDR3, as DNA: TGTGCCAGCAGTTTAGACCTCCGGCGGCCCCCTTCCCTCACAGATACGCAGTATTTT.

The V and J genes are TRBV14 and TRBJ1-2; 8 positions agree with TRBD1. From germline, CDR1 is SGHDN and CDR2 FVKESK. CDR3 length: 15 amino acids. Trimming took 1 base from V and 8 from J; bases not matched to a gene: 9. The CDR3, as DNA: TGTGCCAGCAGCCAAGCACCTTGGACAGGGAAGGGCTACACCTTC. Encoded protein: CASSQAPWTGKGYTF.

The CDR3 DNA reads TGTGCCAGCAGTGAACTTTCTGTTTTGAGTCAGCCCCAGCATTTT. This sequence encodes CASSELSVLSQPQHF. This chain connects TRBV2 to TRBJ1-5, with D unclear. Germline V gene lookup returns CDR1 SNHLY and CDR2 FYNNEI. Trimming stripped 2 bases from V and 6 bases from J, with 14 bases between. This CDR3 contains 15 residues.

V gene TRBV7-8 combines with J gene TRBJ2-7; possibly TRBD1 for D (5 bases). V was cut by 5 bases and J by 2 bases, with 16 bases left in between. This CDR3 is built from 15 residues. Germline CDR1 reads SGHVS; CDR2 reads FQNEAQ. The CDR3 DNA is TGTGCCAGCAGCCCGCGGACACCTATCCCCTACGAGCAGTACTTC. Amino acids: CASSPRTPIPYEQYF.

This chain joins TRBV6-5 and TRBJ1-2; 8 positions agree with TRBD1. The CDR3 sequence is 13 residues long. CDR1 is MNHEY and CDR2 is SVGAGI in the germline V gene. The trim removed 10 bases at V and 6 bases at J, leaving 10 bases unmatched. CDR3 DNA sequence: TGTGCCACCCAGGAGGACAGGGACGATGGCTACACCTTC. Translating gives CATQEDRDDGYTF.

V gene TRBV2 combines with J gene TRBJ1-1, with 8 bases that match TRBD1. After removal of 5 bases from V and 0 bases from J, the junction contained 2 bases not matched to a gene. CDR1 is SNHLY, CDR2 FYNNEI, per germline. The CDR3 runs 14 residues. CDR3 nucleotide sequence: TGTGCCAGCAGTCAGGGGGCGATGAACACTGAAGCTTTCTTT. Its translation is CASSQGAMNTEAFF.

This chain connects TRBV7-2 to TRBJ2-5; tentatively, D is TRBD2 (7 bases). Trimming stripped 5 bases from V and 5 bases from J, with 21 bases between. The CDR3 has 16 amino acids. The germline CDR1 and CDR2 sequences are SGHTA and FQGNSA. Written as DNA, the CDR3 is TGTGCCAGCAGCCCCGAAGGCGGGGGCGGGCGTGAGACCCAGTACTTC. Encoded protein: CASSPEGGGGRETQYF. Full variable domain (outside the CDR3, taken from reference TRBV7-2 and TRBJ2-5): GAGVSQSPSNKVTEKGKDVELRCDPISGHTALYWYRQSLGQGLEFLIYFQGNSAPDKSGLPSDRFSAERTGGSVSTLTIQRTQQEDSAVYLCASSPEGGGGRETQYFGPGTRLLVL.

This CDR3 reads CASSPDRGPYEQYF. Here the CDR3 DNA reads TGTGCCAGCAGCCCGGACAGGGGTCCCTACGAGCAGTACTTC. J is TRBJ2-7 and V is TRBV13; TRBD1 aligns across 9 bases. The CDR3 contains 14 residues. The trim removed 5 bases at V and 2 bases at J, leaving 4 bases unmatched. Germline lookup yields CDR1 PRHDT and CDR2 FYEKMQ (reference sequence).

The V call is TRBV7-3, the J call TRBJ2-6; D remains ambiguous. V was cut by 2 bases and J by 0 bases, with 14 bases left in between. The CDR3 consists of 18 residues. CDR1 SGHTA and CDR2 FQGTGA come from the germline V gene. CDR3 DNA sequence: TGTGCCAGCAGCTTACGTCCAGGATATAGCTCTGGGGCCAACGTCCTGACTTTC. The encoded protein is CASSLRPGYSSGANVLTF.

This chain links TRBV2 with TRBJ1-2, with 10 bases aligning to TRBD1. V gave up 2 bases and J gave up 5 bases; unmatched junction bases: 11. The germline gives CDR1 SNHLY, CDR2 FYNNEI. The CDR3 runs to 17 residues. CDR3 DNA: TGTGCCAGCAGTGAATCCGGACAGGGGGACCTATATTATGGCTACACCTTC. Translated, it gives CASSESGQGDLYYGYTF. The full variable domain, rest sourced from reference TRBV2 and TRBJ1-2, is EPEVTQTPSHQVTQMGQEVILRCVPISNHLYFYWYRQILGQKVEFLVSFYNNEISEKSEIFDDQFSVERPDGSNFTLKIRSTKLEDSAMYFCASSESGQGDLYYGYTFGSGTRLTVV.

Only a few counts were recorded for this clone. The chain recombines TRBV4-3 with TRBJ1-1; D perhaps matches TRBD1 (6 bases). CDR3 size: 15 residues. Trimming pared 6 bases from V and 4 bases from J, leaving 18 bases between. Germline V lookup: CDR1 LGHNA, CDR2 YSLEER. CDR3 nucleotides: TGCGCCAGCAGACGTAGCAGGGGTGAAGGCACTGAAGCTTTCTTT. It translates to CASRRSRGEGTEAFF.